This T cell receptor (beta chain) was profiled in a study of radiotherapy plus CTLA-4 blockade in lung cancer. The wider study: Objective responses were observed in 15% to 20% of patients, and disease control was achieved by over 30%.

This CDR3 has 12 amino acids. Germline V CDR1 and CDR2: SGHTA, FQGTGA. Trimming took off 4 bases at V and 8 bases at J, with 11 bases between the two ends. In regard to this clone: The target antigen is unknown.

Sequenced by immunoSEQ multiplex PCR; TCRdb stores in-frame clones only, minus some. The repertoire includes 80,000 to 100,000 clones, approximately 72% of them detected once, and 2.5% to 3% sits in the top ten. General study findings and limits: Radiotherapy with ipilimumab was followed by blood expansion of tumor-derived clones. Alongside interferon-beta, early blood T cell clone dynamics were reportedly the best predictor of response.

This chain uses TRBV7-3 with TRBJ1-1; TRBD1 might be the D (6 bases). This sequence originates from a human donor with non-small cell lung cancer who had a partial response to radiotherapy plus ipilimumab. Some clones in this sample may be carry-over from other donors' samples. This specimen consisted of peripheral blood, obtained from a patient treated with radiotherapy plus ipilimumab. The CDR3 region has the DNA TGTGCCAGCAGCTCTAATACAGGGGAAGCTTTCTTT. Protein: CASSSNTGEAFF.